This T cell receptor beta chain comes out of a study of T cells in localized non-small cell lung cancer. This CDR3 is built from 19 residues. Assay used: immunoSEQ multiplex PCR; TCRdb lists only in-frame clones, some missing. The table shows roughly 40,000 clones, with 83% occurring only once. Points from the study as a whole: Blood T cell density predicted longer survival; adjacent-lung clonality, shorter.

As concerns this clone: Antigen specificity is unknown.

Sequences were derived from PBMCs, sampled before any cancer treatment. The sequence came from a man between 40 and 70 years old with stage II lung adenocarcinoma. The chain combines TRBV21-1 with TRBJ1-5; the DNA was not compared with TRBD1, the D call given in the table. TRBV21-1 is listed as a pseudogene. CDR3 amino acids: CASSKEERGDRGAAQPQHF. The CDR3 DNA reads as TGTGCCAGCAGCAAAGAGGAGAGGGGGGACAGGGGGGCAGCTCAGCCCCAGCATTTT.